This TCR beta chain is from a study of blood T cell repertoires in COVID-19. Study overall: The United States, Italy and Spain provided the acute and convalescent COVID-19 samples. PBMCs, B-cell-depleted T cells, or T cells were the source of the cDNA or gDNA that made up the material.

CDR3 size: 14 residues. From germline, CDR1 is KGHSH and CDR2 LQKENI. Trimming removed 2 bases from V and 8 bases from J, with 13 bases in between. Source study methods: Reference gene primer amplification gave estimated nucleated cell counts. Libraries were prepared by immunoSEQ multiplex PCR; TCRdb keeps only in-frame clonotypes and omits some of them. From that table come the V and J calls and clone size; the DNA was used to work out D and trimming. The table includes more than 140,000 clones, about 83% detected once. This clone was picked up one time. The J gene is TRBJ1-5, the V gene TRBV18, with D perhaps matching TRBD1 (5 bases). The receptor's source is a human donor in a cohort sampled during active COVID-19. Sequencing was carried out using peripheral blood. CDR3 bases: TGTGCCAGCTCACCATTAGCAGGGTACGAGCCCCAGCATTTT. Its protein is CASSPLAGYEPQHF.